A single sample gave rise to the 5 T cell receptor beta chains below, sequenced in a study of beta chain features in type 1 diabetes. Findings and limits, study-wide: TCRB CDR3 length was moderately but significantly reduced in all four CD4+ subsets of Type 1 diabetes patients.

The authors reverse transcribed all of the isolated RNA, so sequencing captured expressed TCRB transcripts. Produced via immunoSEQ multiplex PCR; TCRdb's table is partial and in-frame only. The sample includes around 280,000 clones, about 15% of them seen just once. These receptors have no known antigen. Specimen: naive CD4+ T cells from blood. All receptors derive from a man aged 18 to 29 with type 1 diabetes.

This rearrangement joins TRBV27 to TRBJ2-5; TRBD2 agrees at 8 bases. CDR3 length: 15 residues. Germline V lookup: CDR1 MNHEY, CDR2 SMNVEV (reference sequence). J gave up 6 bases and V 2 bases, and 8 bases lay outside the gene matches. CDR3 bases: TGTGCCAGCAGTTTAAGGCGGGGGGACGAGAAGACCCAGTACTTC. Translated, it gives CASSLRRGDEKTQYF.

The V and J genes are TRBV18 and TRBJ2-7, with D perhaps matching TRBD2 (5 bases). Germline values: CDR1 KGHSH, CDR2 LQKENI. Between the trimmed V and J ends, which lost 4 bases and 0 bases, there was a span of 13 bases. The CDR3 totals 15 residues. The CDR3 nucleotides read TGTGCCAGCTCACAGGGTTACCGGGGCTCCTACGAGCAGTACTTC. This sequence encodes CASSQGYRGSYEQYF. Looking up the rest from reference TRBV18 and TRBJ2-7 gives the full variable domain: NAGVMQNPRHLVRRRGQEARLRCSPMKGHSHVYWYRQLPEEGLKFMVYLQKENIIDESGMPKERFSAEFPKEGPSILRIQQVVRGDSAAYFCASSQGYRGSYEQYFGPGTRLTVT.

Only a few counts were recorded for this clone. CDR3 nucleotide sequence: TGTGCCAGCTCACTAACTCCGGGACTAGCGGCAGATACGCAGTATTTT. Amino acids: CASSLTPGLAADTQYF. The chain recombines TRBV18 with TRBJ2-3, with 11 bases lining up with TRBD2. Germline CDR1 reads KGHSH; CDR2 reads LQKENI. The CDR3 is made up of 16 amino acids. V lost 4 bases and J lost 4; bases outside the gene matches: 7.

The chain has TRBV6-5 and TRBJ2-7; 9 bases are a match to TRBD2. This CDR3 contains 16 residues. Germline CDR1 and CDR2: MNHEY and SVGAGI. The V gene end was trimmed by 0 bases and the J gene end by 2 bases; junction bases not matched to a gene: 5. In nucleotides, the CDR3 is TGTGCCAGCAGTTACTCGAGGGTAGCGGGGGCCTACGAGCAGTACTTC. Protein sequence: CASSYSRVAGAYEQYF.

This clone was counted a few times. The V call is TRBV29-1, the J call TRBJ1-1, with D uncertain. The CDR3 has 12 amino acids. Germline V gene data show CDR1 as SQVTM and CDR2 as ANQGSEA. Trimming removed 3 bases at V and 1 base at J, with 6 bases between. The DNA for the CDR3 is TGCAGCGTTGAGGAGGGGAACACTGAAGCTTTCTTT. This gives the protein CSVEEGNTEAFF.